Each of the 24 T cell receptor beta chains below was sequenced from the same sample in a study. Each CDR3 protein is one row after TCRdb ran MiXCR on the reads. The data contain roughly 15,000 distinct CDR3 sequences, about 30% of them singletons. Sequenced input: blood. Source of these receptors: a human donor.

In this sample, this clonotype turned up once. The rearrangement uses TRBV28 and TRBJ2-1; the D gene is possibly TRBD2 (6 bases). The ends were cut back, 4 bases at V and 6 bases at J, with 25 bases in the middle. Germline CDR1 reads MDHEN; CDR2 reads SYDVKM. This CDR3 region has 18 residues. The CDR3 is CASSSISGRHGGSNEQFF. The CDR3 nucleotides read TGTGCCAGCAGTTCGATAAGCGGCCGCCATGGAGGGTCCAATGAGCAGTTCTTC.

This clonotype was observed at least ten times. The CDR3 reads CASSQGASLTDTQYF. CDR3 DNA sequence: TGCGCCAGCAGCCAGGGTGCCAGCCTCACAGATACGCAGTATTTT. V gene TRBV4-3 combines with J gene TRBJ2-3, with D hard to call. CDR3 size: 15 residues. V was shortened by 3 bases and J by 2 bases, with 12 bases between the two germline ends. CDR1 and CDR2 (germline): LGHNA, YSLEER.

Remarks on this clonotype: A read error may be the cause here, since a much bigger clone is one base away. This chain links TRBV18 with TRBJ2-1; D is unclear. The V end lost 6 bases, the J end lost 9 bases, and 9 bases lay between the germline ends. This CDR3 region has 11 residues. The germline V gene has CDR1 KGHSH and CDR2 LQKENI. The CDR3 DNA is TGTGCCAGCTCCCCCGCTGGTGAGCAGTTCTTC. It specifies CASSPAGEQFF.

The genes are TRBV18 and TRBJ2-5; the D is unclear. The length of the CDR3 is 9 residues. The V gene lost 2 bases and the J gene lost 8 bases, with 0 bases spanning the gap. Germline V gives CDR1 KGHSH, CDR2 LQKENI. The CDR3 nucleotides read TGTGCCAGCTCACCAACCCAGTACTTC. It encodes CASSPTQYF. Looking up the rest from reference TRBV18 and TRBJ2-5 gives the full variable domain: NAGVMQNPRHLVRRRGQEARLRCSPMKGHSHVYWYRQLPEEGLKFMVYLQKENIIDESGMPKERFSAEFPKEGPSILRIQQVVRGDSAAYFCASSPTQYFGPGTRLLVL.

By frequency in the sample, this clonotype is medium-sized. The CDR3 DNA sequence: TGTGCCAGCAGCTCCCGGACTAGCGGGAGAGTGAACACCGGGGAGCTGTTTTTT. Protein product: CASSSRTSGRVNTGELFF. The chain couples TRBV14 to TRBJ2-2; TRBD2 aligns across 13 bases. The CDR3 sequence is 18 residues long. V was clipped by 5 bases and J by 1 base; unmatched bases: 7. Germline assignment: CDR1 SGHDN and CDR2 FVKESK.

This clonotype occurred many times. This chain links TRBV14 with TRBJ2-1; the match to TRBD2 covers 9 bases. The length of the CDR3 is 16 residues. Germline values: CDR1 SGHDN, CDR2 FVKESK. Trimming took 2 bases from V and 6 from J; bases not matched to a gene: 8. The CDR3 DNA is TGTGCCAGCAGCCAACCCTTAGCGGGAGTACGCAATGAGCAGTTCTTC. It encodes CASSQPLAGVRNEQFF.

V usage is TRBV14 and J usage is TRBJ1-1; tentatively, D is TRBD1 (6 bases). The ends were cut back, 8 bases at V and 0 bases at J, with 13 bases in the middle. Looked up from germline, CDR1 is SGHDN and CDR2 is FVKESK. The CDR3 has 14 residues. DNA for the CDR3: TGTGCCAGCGTCGGCGGACAGATGAACACTGAAGCTTTCTTT. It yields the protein CASVGGQMNTEAFF.

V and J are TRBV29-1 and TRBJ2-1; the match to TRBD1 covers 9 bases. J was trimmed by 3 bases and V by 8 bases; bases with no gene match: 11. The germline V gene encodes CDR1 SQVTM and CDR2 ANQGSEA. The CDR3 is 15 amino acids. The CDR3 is CSSLGPGQGYNEQFF. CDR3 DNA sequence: TGCAGCTCACTGGGGCCGGGACAGGGCTACAATGAGCAGTTCTTC.

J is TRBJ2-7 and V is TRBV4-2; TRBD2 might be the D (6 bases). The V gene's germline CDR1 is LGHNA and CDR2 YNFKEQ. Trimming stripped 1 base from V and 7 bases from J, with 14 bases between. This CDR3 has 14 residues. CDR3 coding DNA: TGTGCCAGCAGCCAAGGGACTATCGTGGGGGAGCAGTACTTC. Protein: CASSQGTIVGEQYF.

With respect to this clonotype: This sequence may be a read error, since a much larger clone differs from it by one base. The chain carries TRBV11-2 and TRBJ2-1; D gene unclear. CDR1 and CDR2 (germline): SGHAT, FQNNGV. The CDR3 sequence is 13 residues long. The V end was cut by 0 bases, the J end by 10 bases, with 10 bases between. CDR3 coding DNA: TGTGCCAGCAGCTTAGAGGCGTTGGGGGAGCAGTTCTTC. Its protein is CASSLEALGEQFF.

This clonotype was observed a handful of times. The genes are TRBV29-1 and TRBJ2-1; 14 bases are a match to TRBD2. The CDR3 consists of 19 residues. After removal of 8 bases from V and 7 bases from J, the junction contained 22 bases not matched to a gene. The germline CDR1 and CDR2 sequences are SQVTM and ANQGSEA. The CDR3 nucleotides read TGCAGCCCGTACGCACGACTAGCGGGAGGGCCGGTCACGCAAAATGAGCAGTTCTTC. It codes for CSPYARLAGGPVTQNEQFF.

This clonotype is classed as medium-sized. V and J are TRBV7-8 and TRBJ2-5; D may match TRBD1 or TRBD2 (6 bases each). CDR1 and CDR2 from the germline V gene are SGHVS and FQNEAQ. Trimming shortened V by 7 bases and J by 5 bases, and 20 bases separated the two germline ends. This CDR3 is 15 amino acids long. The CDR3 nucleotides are TGTGCCAGCACCATAACGAAGGGGGGTCGGGAGACCCAGTACTTC. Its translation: CASTITKGGRETQYF.

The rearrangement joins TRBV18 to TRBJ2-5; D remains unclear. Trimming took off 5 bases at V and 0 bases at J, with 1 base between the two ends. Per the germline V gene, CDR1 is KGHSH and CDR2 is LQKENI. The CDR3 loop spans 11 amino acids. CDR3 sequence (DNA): TGTGCCAGCTCAGACCAAGAGACCCAGTACTTC. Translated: CASSDQETQYF.

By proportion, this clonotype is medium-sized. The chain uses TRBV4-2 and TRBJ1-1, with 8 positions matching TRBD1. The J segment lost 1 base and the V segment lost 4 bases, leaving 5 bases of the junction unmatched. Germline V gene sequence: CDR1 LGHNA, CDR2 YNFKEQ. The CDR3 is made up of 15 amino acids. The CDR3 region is CASSPWTGRNTEAFF. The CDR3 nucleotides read TGTGCCAGCAGCCCCTGGACAGGGCGGAACACTGAAGCTTTCTTT.

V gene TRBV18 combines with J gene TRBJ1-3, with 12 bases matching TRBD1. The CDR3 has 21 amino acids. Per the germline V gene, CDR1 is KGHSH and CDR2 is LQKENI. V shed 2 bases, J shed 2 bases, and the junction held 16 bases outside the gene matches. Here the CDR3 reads CASSPAGPGGTGGIPGNTIYF. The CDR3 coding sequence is TGTGCCAGCTCACCAGCGGGGCCCGGAGGGACAGGGGGCATCCCTGGAAACACCATATATTTT.

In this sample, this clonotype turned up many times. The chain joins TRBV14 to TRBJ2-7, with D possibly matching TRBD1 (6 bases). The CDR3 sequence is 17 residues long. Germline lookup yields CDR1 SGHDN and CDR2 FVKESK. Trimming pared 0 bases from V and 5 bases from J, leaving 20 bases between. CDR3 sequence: CASSQDDIGGVYDEQYF. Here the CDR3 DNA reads TGTGCCAGCAGCCAAGACGATATAGGGGGAGTTTACGACGAGCAGTACTTC.

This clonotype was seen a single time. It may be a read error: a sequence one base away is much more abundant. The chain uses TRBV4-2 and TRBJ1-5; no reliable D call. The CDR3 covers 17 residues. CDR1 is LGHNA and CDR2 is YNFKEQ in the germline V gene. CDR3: CASSQDALGVPNQPRHF. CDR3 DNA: TGTGCCAGCAGCCAAGATGCCCTCGGGGTTCCCAATCAGCCCCGGCATTTT.

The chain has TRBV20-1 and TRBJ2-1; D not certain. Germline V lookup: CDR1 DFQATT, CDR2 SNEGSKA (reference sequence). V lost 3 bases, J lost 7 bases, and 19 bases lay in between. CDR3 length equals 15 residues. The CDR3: CSASSQGIAPNEQFF. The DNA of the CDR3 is TGCAGTGCTAGCAGCCAAGGGATAGCCCCGAATGAGCAGTTCTTC.

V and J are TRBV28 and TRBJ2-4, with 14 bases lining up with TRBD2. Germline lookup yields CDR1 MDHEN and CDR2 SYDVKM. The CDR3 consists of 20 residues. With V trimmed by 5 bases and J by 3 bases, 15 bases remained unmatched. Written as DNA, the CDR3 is TGTGCCAGCAGTCCCCAATCCGGGACTAGCGGGAGTCGGGTCAAAAACATTCAGTACTTC. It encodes CASSPQSGTSGSRVKNIQYF.

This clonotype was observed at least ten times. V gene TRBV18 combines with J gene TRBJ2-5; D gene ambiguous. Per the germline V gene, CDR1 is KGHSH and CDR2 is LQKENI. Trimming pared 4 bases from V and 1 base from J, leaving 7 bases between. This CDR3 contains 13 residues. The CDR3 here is CASSQTGQETQYF. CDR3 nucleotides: TGTGCCAGCTCACAGACGGGCCAAGAGACCCAGTACTTC.

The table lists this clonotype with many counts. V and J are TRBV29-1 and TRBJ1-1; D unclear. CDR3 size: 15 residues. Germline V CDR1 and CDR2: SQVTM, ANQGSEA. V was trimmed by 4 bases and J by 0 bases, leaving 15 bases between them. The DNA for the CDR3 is TGCAGCGTTGGGCCTGGGTGGGGAATGAACACTGAAGCTTTCTTT. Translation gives CSVGPGWGMNTEAFF.

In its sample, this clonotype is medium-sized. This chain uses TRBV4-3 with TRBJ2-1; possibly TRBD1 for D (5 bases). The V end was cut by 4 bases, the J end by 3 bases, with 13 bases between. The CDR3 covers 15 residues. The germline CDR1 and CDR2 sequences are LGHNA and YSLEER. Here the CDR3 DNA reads TGCGCCAGCAGCCGCAGGGTCGGTGTCTACAATGAGCAGTTCTTC. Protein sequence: CASSRRVGVYNEQFF.

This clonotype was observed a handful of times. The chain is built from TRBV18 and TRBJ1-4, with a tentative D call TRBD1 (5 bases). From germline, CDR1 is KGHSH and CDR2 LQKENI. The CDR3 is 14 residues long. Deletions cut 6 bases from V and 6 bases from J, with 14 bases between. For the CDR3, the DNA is TGTGCCAGCTCGCGCGGGGCAACGGATGAAAAACTGTTTTTT. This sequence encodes CASSRGATDEKLFF.

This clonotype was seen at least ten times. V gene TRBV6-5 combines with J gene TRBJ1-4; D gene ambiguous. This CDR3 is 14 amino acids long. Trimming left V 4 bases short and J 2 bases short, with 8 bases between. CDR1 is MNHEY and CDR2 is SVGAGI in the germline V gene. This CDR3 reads CASSFGFTNEKLFF. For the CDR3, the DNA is TGTGCCAGCAGTTTTGGGTTTACTAATGAAAAACTGTTTTTT.